The T cell receptor (beta chain) under discussion was sequenced for a study of beta chain features in type 1 diabetes. Broader study findings: When Type 1 diabetes patients were examined, their TCRB CDR3s proved moderately but significantly shorter in all four CD4+ subsets. The similarity of naive, central memory and Treg TCRB repertoires appeared greater among patients than among healthy donors.

CD4+ naive, central memory, regulatory and stem cell-like memory subsets were isolated by sorting on CD45RO/CCR7/CD25/CD127/CD95/CD27. This clone was seen only a few times. Its specificity is not known. Reverse transcription of all isolated RNA meant that expressed TCRB transcripts were sequenced. Measured with immunoSEQ multiplex PCR; TCRdb has only the in-frame clones, and not every one. The sample shows 250,000 to 350,000 clones, 15% of them seen only once. V was trimmed by 6 bases and J by 7 bases, leaving 13 bases between them. The CDR3 loop spans 14 amino acids. Per the germline V gene, CDR1 is SNHLY and CDR2 is FYNNEI.

Sample: naive CD4+ T cells from blood. The chain uses TRBV2 and TRBJ1-6, with D possibly TRBD1 on 6 matching bases. This TCR was sampled from a man younger than 35 with type 1 diabetes. The CDR3 reads CASRGVRGNSPLHF. CDR3 sequence (DNA): TGTGCCAGCAGAGGAGTCAGGGGCAATTCACCCCTCCACTTT.